These T cell receptor beta chains were read from a single sample in a study of CXCR3-negative and CXCR3-positive naive CD8 T cells. TCRdb reanalyzed the 5' RACE reads, giving one entry per CDR3 protein sequence and no DNA. In all, the sample yields over 100,000 distinct CDR3 sequences. Sequenced material: naive CXCR3- CD8+ T cells from blood. The source is a human donor in good health. Some clones in this sample may be carry-over from other donors' samples. The CDR3 runs from the conserved cysteine through the conserved F or W.

TRBJ1-1,TRBV4-2,CASCQDLLNTEAFF
TRBJ1-2,TRBV4-2,CASSQVEPNTYGYTF
TRBJ2-3,TRBV11-2,CASSLGTGLTVNTQYF
TRBJ2-7,TRBV6-2/TRBV6-3,CASSSQSYEQYF
TRBJ1-1,TRBV7-9,CASSSSLEGEAFF
TRBJ2-3,TRBV7-6,CASSLKAGGLPDNADTQYF
TRBJ2-4,TRBV28,CASSPLTSPEKNIQYF
TRBJ1-2,TRBV7-6,CASSPLDLSNYGYTF
TRBJ1-5,TRBV29-1,CSVGFSQADQPQHF
TRBJ2-1,TRBV7-8,CASRGAGANEQFF
TRBJ2-5,TRBV12-3/TRBV12-4,CASSLTWGPSVGETQYF
TRBJ2-7,TRBV6-5,CASSFGSGAAYEQYF
TRBJ2-6,TRBV7-6,CASSLWGQEGTGANVLTF
TRBJ2-7,TRBV7-9,CASSLVRADEQYF
TRBJ2-1,TRBV28,CASRGDSNEQFF
TRBJ2-7,TRBV11-3,CASSLGGGEQYF
TRBJ2-1,TRBV12-3/TRBV12-4,CASSTRTLAGESYEQFF
TRBJ1-1,TRBV5-1,CASSLAGHTEAFF
TRBJ2-7,TRBV2,CASSDLSYEQYF
TRBJ2-2,TRBV28,CASSQGTEPGELFF
TRBJ1-5,TRBV7-9,CASSGIGPGQGYQPQHF
TRBJ2-1,TRBV7-9,CASFALLAGRVNEQFF
TRBJ2-1,TRBV27,CASSAGLPGEQFF
TRBJ2-7,TRBV27,CASSLYPSGVYEQYF
TRBJ2-1,TRBV12-3/TRBV12-4,CASSLQDSNEQFF
TRBJ2-1,TRBV27,CASSIKGLAGGYEQFF
TRBJ2-1,TRBV28,CASSSPGPTGTEQFF
TRBJ2-3,TRBV29-1,CSVEDLSGTDTQYF
TRBJ2-2,TRBV5-1,CASSLSGGTGELFF
TRBJ2-7,TRBV12-3/TRBV12-4,CASSLDRDMREQYF
TRBJ2-1,TRBV11-2,CASNIGTGTSYDNEQFF
TRBJ2-7,TRBV6-2/TRBV6-3,CASTHSRDYFEQYF
TRBJ1-2,TRBV7-9,CASSLGDRRYGYTF
TRBJ1-1,TRBV4-3,CASSRQGKGGTEAFF
TRBJ1-3,TRBV11-3,CASSIRTGASSGNTIYF
TRBJ2-7,TRBV7-2,CASTGLAGGSTPYEQYF
TRBJ2-2,TRBV19,CASSLRLVGSGTGELFF
TRBJ2-7,TRBV21-1,CASKQRGTPVPYEQYF
TRBJ2-2,TRBV6-5,CASSYSYRALAGELFF
TRBJ2-1,TRBV7-8,CASSFREQGALDEQFF
TRBJ1-3,TRBV20-1,CSARDPGAVSGNTIYF
TRBJ2-7,TRBV12-3/TRBV12-4,CASSFLLEQYF
TRBJ2-7,TRBV4-3,CASSPGQGALSYEQYF
TRBJ2-2,TRBV12-3/TRBV12-4,CASSLQGDWAGELFF
TRBJ2-6,TRBV7-9,CASSTLHRGGAGANVLTF
TRBJ1-5,TRBV28,CASSDRPSNQPQHF
TRBJ1-1,TRBV7-9,CASSFTPQETEAFF
TRBJ2-3,TRBV3-1,CASSQDRTSGGPGDTDTQYF
TRBJ2-1,TRBV2,CASPGTDYNEQFF
TRBJ2-1,TRBV4-3,CASSQNLGAYNEQFF
TRBJ2-1,TRBV4-1,CASSQVLGGPSYNEQFF
TRBJ2-2,TRBV5-5,CASSPGTRYTGELFF
TRBJ2-5,TRBV28,CASSLWTGQNLETQYF
TRBJ2-1,TRBV5-4,CASSPTARVSYNEQFF
TRBJ2-1,TRBV7-8,CASSLEGIPEQFF
TRBJ1-6,TRBV4-1,CASREREIENSPLHF